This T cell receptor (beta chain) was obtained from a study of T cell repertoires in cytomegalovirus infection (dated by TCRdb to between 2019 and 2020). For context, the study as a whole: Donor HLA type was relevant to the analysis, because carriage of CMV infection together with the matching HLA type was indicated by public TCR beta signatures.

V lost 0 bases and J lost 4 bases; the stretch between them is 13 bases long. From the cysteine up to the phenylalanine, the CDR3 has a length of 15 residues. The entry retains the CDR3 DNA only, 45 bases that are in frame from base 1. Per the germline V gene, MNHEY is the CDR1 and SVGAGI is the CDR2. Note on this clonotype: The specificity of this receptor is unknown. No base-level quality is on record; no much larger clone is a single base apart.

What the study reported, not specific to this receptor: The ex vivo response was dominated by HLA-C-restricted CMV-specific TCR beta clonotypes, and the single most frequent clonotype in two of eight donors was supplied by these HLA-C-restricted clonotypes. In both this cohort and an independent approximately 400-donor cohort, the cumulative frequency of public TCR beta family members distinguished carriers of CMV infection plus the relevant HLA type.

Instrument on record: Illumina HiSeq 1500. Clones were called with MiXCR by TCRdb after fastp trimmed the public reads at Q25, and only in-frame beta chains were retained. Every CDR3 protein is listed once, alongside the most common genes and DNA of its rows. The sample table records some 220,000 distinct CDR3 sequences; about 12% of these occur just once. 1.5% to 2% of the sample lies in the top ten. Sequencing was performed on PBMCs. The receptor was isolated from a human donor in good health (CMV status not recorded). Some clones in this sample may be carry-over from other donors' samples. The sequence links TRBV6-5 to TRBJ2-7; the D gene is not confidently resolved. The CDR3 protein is CASSYSQGWVYEQYF. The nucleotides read TGTGCCAGCAGTTACTCTCAAGGATGGGTATACGAGCAGTACTTC.